Listed below are T cell receptor beta chains from one sample, sequenced in a study of response to subunit inactivated influenza vaccine. One entry per CDR3 protein, called by TCRdb with MiXCR from the RT-PCR reads. The repertoire has about 700,000 distinct CDR3 sequences, about 14% of them found once; the top ten carry 6.5% to 8.5%. The sample in question was PBMCs from blood, obtained less than 15 days before vaccination. These receptors originate from a man aged 50 or older who received an inactivated influenza vaccine. The CDR3 runs from the conserved cysteine through the conserved F or W. The order of the fields is J gene, D gene, V gene, clone size, CDR3 protein, CDR3 DNA. A D gene is named only where the DNA matches it firmly. Rows give clone size only sometimes, using once, few, many, or a class for an expanded clone.

>TRBJ2-1|NA|TRBV5-1|many
CASSLEGLNNEQFF
TGCGCCAGCAGCTTGGAAGGACTTAACAATGAGCAGTTCTTC
>TRBJ2-7|TRBD1|TRBV4-3|few
CASSQGQGANYEQYF
TGCGCCAGCAGCCAGGGACAGGGAGCAAACTACGAGCAGTACTTC
>TRBJ2-3|NA|TRBV12-3/TRBV12-4|NA
CASSFPRIRGPLSTDTQYF
TGTGCCAGCAGTTTTCCAAGAATCAGGGGACCCCTAAGCACAGATACGCAGTATTTT
>TRBJ2-2|NA|TRBV4-1|few
CASSQYTGHTGELFF
TGCGCCAGCAGCCAATATACAGGGCACACCGGGGAGCTGTTTTTT
>TRBJ2-1|TRBD2|TRBV24-1|NA
CAASDFDPFAGTSGGEQFF
TGTGCCGCCAGTGATTTCGACCCATTTGCCGGGACTAGCGGGGGGGAGCAGTTCTTC
>TRBJ1-2|TRBD1|TRBV28|few
CASSSQGPGGYTF
TGTGCCAGCAGTTCACAGGGGCCCGGCGGCTACACCTTC
>TRBJ1-4|NA|TRBV20-1|few
CSASTGNQNEKLFF
TGCAGTGCGAGTACAGGAAATCAAAATGAAAAACTGTTTTTT
>TRBJ2-1|NA|TRBV4-3|few
CASSQVGSGEQFF
TGCGCCAGCAGCCAAGTGGGGTCGGGTGAGCAGTTCTTC
>TRBJ2-1|NA|TRBV12-3/TRBV12-4|NA
CASMVAGSYNEQFF
TGTGCCAGCATGGTAGCAGGGTCCTACAATGAGCAGTTCTTC
>TRBJ1-5|TRBD1|TRBV6-2/TRBV6-3|many
CASRPGTGLRASNQPQHF
TGTGCCAGCAGACCTGGGACAGGCCTTAGGGCTAGCAATCAGCCCCAGCATTTT
>TRBJ1-2|TRBD1|TRBV12-3/TRBV12-4|few
CASSRKGQSGSYGYTF
TGTGCCAGCAGTAGAAAGGGACAGTCCGGGAGCTATGGCTACACCTTC
>TRBJ1-5|NA|TRBV29-1|many
CSVASGTGNQPQHF
TGCAGCGTTGCCTCGGGTACGGGCAATCAGCCCCAGCATTTT
>TRBJ1-2|NA|TRBV7-3|NA
CASSLTPAKPVF
TGTGCCAGCAGCTTAACACCGGCTAAGCCTGTCTTC
>TRBJ2-3|NA|TRBV20-1|few
CSEQGYTDTQYF
TGCAGTGAGCAGGGGTACACAGATACGCAGTATTTT